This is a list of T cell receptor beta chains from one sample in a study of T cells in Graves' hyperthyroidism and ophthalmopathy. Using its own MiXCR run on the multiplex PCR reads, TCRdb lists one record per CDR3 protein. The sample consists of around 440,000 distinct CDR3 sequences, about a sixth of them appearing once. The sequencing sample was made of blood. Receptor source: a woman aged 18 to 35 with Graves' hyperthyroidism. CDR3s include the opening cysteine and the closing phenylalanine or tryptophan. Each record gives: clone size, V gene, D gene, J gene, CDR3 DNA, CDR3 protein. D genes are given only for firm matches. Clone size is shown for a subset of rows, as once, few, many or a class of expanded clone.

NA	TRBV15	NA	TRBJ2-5	TGTGCCACCAGCAGTGAGTCGGAGACCCAGTACTTC	CATSSESETQYF
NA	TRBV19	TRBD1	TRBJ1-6	TGTGCCAGTAAAACGACAGGGTATAATTCACCCCTCCACTTT	CASKTTGYNSPLHF
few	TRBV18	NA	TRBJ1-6	TGTGCCAGCTCACCGACGGGCTCCTATAATTCACCCCTCCACTTT	CASSPTGSYNSPLHF
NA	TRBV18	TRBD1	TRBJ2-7	TGTGCCAGCTCACCCGGACAGGCCCGCTCCTACGAGCAGTACTTC	CASSPGQARSYEQYF
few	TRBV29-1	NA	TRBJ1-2	TGCAGCGTTGAATTTGGGCAGGGAGACTATGGCTACACCTTC	CSVEFGQGDYGYTF
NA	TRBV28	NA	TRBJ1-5	TGTGCCAGCAGTTTTTCGGTTCAGCCCCAGCATTTT	CASSFSVQPQHF
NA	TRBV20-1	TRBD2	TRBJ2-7	TGCAGTGCCGTAGGACTAGCGGGAGTCCCCTCAGGCGAGCAGTACTTC	CSAVGLAGVPSGEQYF
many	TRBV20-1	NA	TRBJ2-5	TGCAGTGCAGAGAGACACCAAGAGACCCAGTACTTC	CSAERHQETQYF
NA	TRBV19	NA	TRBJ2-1	TGTGCCAGTACCCCTAAGGGGGTTTCCTACAATGAGCAGTTCTTC	CASTPKGVSYNEQFF
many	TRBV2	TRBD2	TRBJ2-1	TGTGCCAGCAGTGAGGACAGCCTTAGCGGGAGACGGCAGTTCTTC	CASSEDSLSGRRQFF
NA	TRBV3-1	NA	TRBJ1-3	TGTGCCAGCAGCCAAGATAATCCCTTCGCAGTGGCAGGACCTGGAAACACCATATATTTT	CASSQDNPFAVAGPGNTIYF
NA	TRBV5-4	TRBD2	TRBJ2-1	TGTGCCAGCAGCTCGGGAGGGTTTGTCTACAATGAGCAGTTCTTC	CASSSGGFVYNEQFF
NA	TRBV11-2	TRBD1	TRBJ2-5	TGTGCCAGCAGCTTAAGGGACAGTCCGGAGACCCAGTACTTC	CASSLRDSPETQYF
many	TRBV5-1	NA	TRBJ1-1	TGCGCCAGCAGCCCAGACAGATCTGAAGCTTTCTTT	CASSPDRSEAFF
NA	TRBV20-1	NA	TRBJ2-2	TGCAGTGCTAGAGGACTAAGAAACACCGGGGAGCTGTTTTTT	CSARGLRNTGELFF
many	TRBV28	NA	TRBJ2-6	TGTGCCAGCAGTTTTGGGATGGCTGGGGCCAACGTCCTGACTTTC	CASSFGMAGANVLTF
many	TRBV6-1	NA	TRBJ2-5	TGTGCCAGCAGTTATATGGGGGAGGCGCCGGGTCTCGAGACCCAGTACTTC	CASSYMGEAPGLETQYF
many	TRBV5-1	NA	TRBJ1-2	TGCGCCAGCAGCGAGGACGGTTCAAACTATGGCTACACCTTC	CASSEDGSNYGYTF
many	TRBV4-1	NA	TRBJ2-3	TGCGCCAGCAGCCAAGTGGCACTCTCCACAGATACGCAGTATTTT	CASSQVALSTDTQYF
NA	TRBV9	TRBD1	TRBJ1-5	TGTGCCAGCAGCCGGACAGGGGGGAGCAATCAGCCCCAGCATTTT	CASSRTGGSNQPQHF
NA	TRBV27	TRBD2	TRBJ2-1	TGTGCCAGCAGTTTATATGCAGCTGCCGGGCTAGCGGGACTCCGAAATGAGCAGTTCTTC	CASSLYAAAGLAGLRNEQFF
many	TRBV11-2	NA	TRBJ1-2	TGTGCCAGCAGCTTAGGTCGGGGAGCCGATGGCTACACCTTC	CASSLGRGADGYTF
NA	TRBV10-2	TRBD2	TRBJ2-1	TGCGCCAGCAAAACTAGCGGGGGGGTAGGTGAGCAGTTCTTC	CASKTSGGVGEQFF
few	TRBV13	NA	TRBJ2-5	TGTGCCAGCAGCTCGCGACAGTACTATCAAGAGACCCAGTACTTC	CASSSRQYYQETQYF
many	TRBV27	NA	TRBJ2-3	TGTGCCAGCAGTATAAATCCAGATACGCAGTATTTT	CASSINPDTQYF
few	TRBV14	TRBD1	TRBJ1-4	TGTGCCAGCAGCCTGTGGACAGGGGGCCACGAAAAACTGTTTTTT	CASSLWTGGHEKLFF
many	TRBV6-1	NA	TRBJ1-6	TGTGCCAGCAGTAAAGGACGGCGCGAAGGGCCCCTCCACTTT	CASSKGRREGPLHF
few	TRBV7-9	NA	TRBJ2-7	TGTGCCAGCAGCTTACCCTTACACAGGGAGGCGTGCGAGCAGTACTTC	CASSLPLHREACEQYF
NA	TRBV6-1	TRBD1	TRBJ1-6	TGTGCCAGCAGCACGGACAGGGGGCGTCACTCACCCCTCCACTTT	CASSTDRGRHSPLHF
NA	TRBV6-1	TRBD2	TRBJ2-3	TGTGCCAGCAGCCAGCCGACTGGAGGAGCGGGAGCAGTCGGGACCACAGATACGCAGTATTTT	CASSQPTGGAGAVGTTDTQYF
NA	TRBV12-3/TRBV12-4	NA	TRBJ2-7	TGTGCCAGCAGTTTATGGCCTAGCGAGGCCTACGAGCAGTACTTC	CASSLWPSEAYEQYF
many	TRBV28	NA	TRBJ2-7	TGTGCCAGGGTGTACAGGCCCTACGAGCAGTACTTC	CARVYRPYEQYF
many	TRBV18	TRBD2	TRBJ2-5	TGTGCCAGCTCACCACCGACTAGCCCACAAGAGACCCAGTACTTC	CASSPPTSPQETQYF
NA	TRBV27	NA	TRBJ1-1	TGTGCCAGCAGCCGCCGGGAGGGCACTGAGGCTTTCTTT	CASSRREGTEAFF
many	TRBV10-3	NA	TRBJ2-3	TGTGCCATCAGTGGTGGGGGCCGGAGCCTTAGCACAGATACGCAGTATTTT	CAISGGGRSLSTDTQYF
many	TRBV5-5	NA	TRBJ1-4	TGTGCCAGCAGCTTGTCGGTGGGACCCCCGGGAACTAATGAAAAACTGTTTTTT	CASSLSVGPPGTNEKLFF
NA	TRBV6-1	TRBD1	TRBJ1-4	TGTGCCAGCAGCGCGACAGGGTTGGGAAAACTGTTTTTT	CASSATGLGKLFF
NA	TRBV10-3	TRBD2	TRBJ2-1	TGTGCCATCACCCCGGGACTAGCGGGGGCTGGTTACGGTGAGCAGTTCTTC	CAITPGLAGAGYGEQFF
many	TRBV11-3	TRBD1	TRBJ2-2	TGTGCCAGCAGCCCGGGACAGGGGTCAAACACCGGGGAGCTGTTTTTT	CASSPGQGSNTGELFF
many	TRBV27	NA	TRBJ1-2	TGTGCCAGCAGTTCGAACAGGGACTATGGCTACACCTTC	CASSSNRDYGYTF
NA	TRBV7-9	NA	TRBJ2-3	TGTGCCAGCAGCTTAGTTGCGGCTTTCACAGATACGCAGTATTTT	CASSLVAAFTDTQYF
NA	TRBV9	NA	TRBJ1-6	TGTGCCAGCAGCGATGGGAAAAGCTCCTATAATTCACCCCTCCACTTT	CASSDGKSSYNSPLHF
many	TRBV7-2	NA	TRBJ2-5	TGTGCCAGCAGCTTAGCGTCCGAGCCGGAGACCCAGTACTTC	CASSLASEPETQYF
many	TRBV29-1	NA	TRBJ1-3	TGCAGCGTTTCGGACACCTCTGGAAACACCATATATTTT	CSVSDTSGNTIYF
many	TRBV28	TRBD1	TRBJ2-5	TGTGCCAGCAGTACCTTAGACAGGGGGCGCGAGGGGACCCAGTACTTC	CASSTLDRGREGTQYF
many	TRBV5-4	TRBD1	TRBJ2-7	TGTGCCAGCAACACAGGGGATGGAACCTCCTACGAGCAGTACTTC	CASNTGDGTSYEQYF
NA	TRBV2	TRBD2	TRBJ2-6	TGTGCCACCTCAACCTCACTAGCGCCCCGCTCTGGGGCCAACGTCCTGACTTTC	CATSTSLAPRSGANVLTF
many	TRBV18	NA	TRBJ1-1	TGTGCCAGCTCGCCAAACACAGACACTGAAGCTTTCTTT	CASSPNTDTEAFF
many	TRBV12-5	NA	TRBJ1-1	TGTGCTAGTGGTTGGATGACACTGAACACTGAAGCTTTCTTT	CASGWMTLNTEAFF
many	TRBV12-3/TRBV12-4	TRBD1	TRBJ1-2	TGTGCCATCGAACCAATTGGACAGGGGGCGGTAGACTATGGCTACACCTTC	CAIEPIGQGAVDYGYTF
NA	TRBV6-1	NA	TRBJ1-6	TGTGCCAGCAGGGCAGGGTTCTTCCGTCCCCTCCACTTT	CASRAGFFRPLHF
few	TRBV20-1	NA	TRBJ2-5	TGCAGTGCTAGGCCCTGGCGGGGCCAAGAGACCCAGTACTTC	CSARPWRGQETQYF
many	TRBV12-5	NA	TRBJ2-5	TGTGCTAGTGCCGACAGGCCCCAGGGGACCCAGTACTTC	CASADRPQGTQYF
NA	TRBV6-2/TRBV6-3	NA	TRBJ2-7	TGTGCCAGCAGCCTCAGGGTCCGGGACGAGCAGTACTTC	CASSLRVRDEQYF
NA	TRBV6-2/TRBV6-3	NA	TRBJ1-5	TGTGCCAGCAAATACAGGGAAGATAGCAATCAGCCCCAGCATTTT	CASKYREDSNQPQHF
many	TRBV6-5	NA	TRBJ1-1	TGTGCCAGCAGTTACTCGGCAGGGACCCCTGAAGCTTTCTTT	CASSYSAGTPEAFF
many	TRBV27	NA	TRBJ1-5	TGTGCCAGCAGTTTCGACTGGAATCAGCCCCAGCATTTT	CASSFDWNQPQHF
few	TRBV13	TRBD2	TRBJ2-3	TGTGCCAGCAGCTTATCCCGGGGGGGGGCAGATACGCAGTATTTT	CASSLSRGGADTQYF